This is a list of T cell receptor beta chains from one sample in a study of cytomegalovirus exposure and HLA in healthy donors. Sequencing was performed with immunoSEQ multiplex PCR; in TCRdb, only in-frame clones are kept and a portion is missing. The sample comprises some 71,000 clones, around 76% of which are singletons, and 22% rests with the top ten. The material sequenced was PBMCs. These receptors all come from a woman aged 25 to 39 in good health and CMV-seropositive. Both conserved end residues are part of each CDR3. The order of the fields is J gene, clone size, D gene, V gene, CDR3 protein, CDR3 DNA. The D gene is left open where the match is weak. Size is omitted from some rows. Given values are once, few, many or a class for expanded clones.

J gene: TRBJ1-2
clone size: -
D gene: -
V gene: TRBV6-5
CDR3 protein: CASRSGNGYGYTF
CDR3 DNA: TGTGCCAGCAGGTCGGGGAATGGCTATGGCTACACCTTC

J gene: TRBJ1-2
clone size: -
D gene: TRBD1
V gene: TRBV6-6
CDR3 protein: CASRPGQGLVYGYTF
CDR3 DNA: TGTGCCAGCAGACCGGGACAGGGGCTTGTCTATGGCTACACCTTC

J gene: TRBJ2-3
clone size: -
D gene: -
V gene: TRBV7-2
CDR3 protein: CASSSQGTTPDTQYF
CDR3 DNA: TGTGCCAGCAGCTCTCAGGGGACCACCCCGGATACGCAGTATTTT

J gene: TRBJ1-1
clone size: once
D gene: -
V gene: TRBV11-3
CDR3 protein: CASSLGGGRNTEAFF
CDR3 DNA: TGTGCCAGCAGCTTAGGCGGCGGGAGGAACACTGAAGCTTTCTTT

J gene: TRBJ2-7
clone size: once
D gene: -
V gene: TRBV7-6
CDR3 protein: CASSWKDSYEQYF
CDR3 DNA: TGTGCCAGCAGCTGGAAGGACAGCTACGAGCAGTACTTC

J gene: TRBJ1-5
clone size: -
D gene: TRBD1
V gene: TRBV28
CDR3 protein: CASSFRDRVFGPQHF
CDR3 DNA: TGTGCCAGCAGTTTCCGGGACAGGGTCTTCGGGCCCCAGCATTTT

J gene: TRBJ2-1
clone size: -
D gene: TRBD2
V gene: TRBV11-3
CDR3 protein: CASTEVTGGNEQFF
CDR3 DNA: TGTGCCAGCACCGAAGTAACGGGAGGTAATGAGCAGTTCTTC

J gene: TRBJ2-7
clone size: -
D gene: -
V gene: TRBV28
CDR3 protein: CASSLLGAGRSYEQYF
CDR3 DNA: TGTGCCAGCAGTTTACTCGGCGCGGGGAGATCCTACGAGCAGTACTTC

J gene: TRBJ2-7
clone size: -
D gene: TRBD1
V gene: TRBV29-1
CDR3 protein: CSVSDRDEQYF
CDR3 DNA: TGCAGCGTCTCCGACAGGGACGAGCAGTACTTC

J gene: TRBJ1-1
clone size: few
D gene: -
V gene: TRBV14
CDR3 protein: CASSRQVSTEAFF
CDR3 DNA: TGTGCCAGCAGCCGCCAAGTGAGCACTGAAGCTTTCTTT

J gene: TRBJ1-5
clone size: -
D gene: TRBD1
V gene: TRBV2
CDR3 protein: CASRLDRAAQPQHF
CDR3 DNA: TGTGCCAGCAGACTTGACAGGGCGGCACAGCCCCAGCATTTT

J gene: TRBJ1-1
clone size: -
D gene: -
V gene: TRBV28
CDR3 protein: CASRRDLNTEAFF
CDR3 DNA: TGTGCCAGCAGGCGGGACTTGAACACTGAAGCTTTCTTT

J gene: TRBJ2-5
clone size: few
D gene: TRBD2
V gene: TRBV30
CDR3 protein: CASSTSGRGETQYF
CDR3 DNA: TGTGCTTCCTCCACTAGCGGGAGAGGAGAGACCCAGTACTTC

J gene: TRBJ2-3
clone size: -
D gene: -
V gene: TRBV4-2
CDR3 protein: CASSQGGMMSPTDTQYF
CDR3 DNA: TGTGCCAGCAGCCAGGGCGGGATGATGTCCCCCACAGATACGCAGTATTTT

J gene: TRBJ1-4
clone size: -
D gene: -
V gene: TRBV5-8
CDR3 protein: CASSFQGEKLFF
CDR3 DNA: TGTGCCAGCAGCTTTCAGGGTGAAAAACTGTTTTTT

J gene: TRBJ2-7
clone size: few
D gene: -
V gene: TRBV9
CDR3 protein: CASSAHGGDVHEQYF
CDR3 DNA: TGTGCCAGCAGCGCCCATGGCGGGGATGTCCACGAGCAGTACTTC

J gene: TRBJ2-5
clone size: few
D gene: TRBD2
V gene: TRBV10-3
CDR3 protein: CAISPGLAETQYF
CDR3 DNA: TGTGCCATCAGTCCAGGACTAGCAGAGACCCAGTACTTC

J gene: TRBJ2-5
clone size: -
D gene: TRBD2
V gene: TRBV5-1
CDR3 protein: CASIMGLAGELETQYF
CDR3 DNA: TGCGCCAGCATCATGGGACTAGCGGGAGAACTGGAGACCCAGTACTTC